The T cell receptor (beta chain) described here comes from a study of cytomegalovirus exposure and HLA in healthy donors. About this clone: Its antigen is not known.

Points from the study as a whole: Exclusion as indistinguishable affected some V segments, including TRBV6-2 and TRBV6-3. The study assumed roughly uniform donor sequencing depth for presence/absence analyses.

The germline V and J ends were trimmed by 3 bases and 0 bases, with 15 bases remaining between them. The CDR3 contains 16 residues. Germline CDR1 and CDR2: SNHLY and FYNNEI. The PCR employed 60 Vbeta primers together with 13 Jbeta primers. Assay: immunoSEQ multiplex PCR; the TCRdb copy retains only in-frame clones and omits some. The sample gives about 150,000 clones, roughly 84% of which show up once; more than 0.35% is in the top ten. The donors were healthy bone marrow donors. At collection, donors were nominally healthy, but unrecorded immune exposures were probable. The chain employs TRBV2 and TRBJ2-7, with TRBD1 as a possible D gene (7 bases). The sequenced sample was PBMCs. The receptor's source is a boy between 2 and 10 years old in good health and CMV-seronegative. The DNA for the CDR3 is TGTGCCAGCAGTGACCCAGGGGGGCCAAGCTCCTACGAGCAGTACTTC. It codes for CASSDPGGPSSYEQYF.